A selection of T cell receptor beta chains follows, all from one sample in a study of cytomegalovirus exposure and HLA in healthy donors. TCRdb keeps only in-frame clones here, not all; method: immunoSEQ multiplex PCR. The repertoire has under 150,000 clones, around 83% of them found once; the top ten carry less than 3.5%. The material sequenced was PBMCs. These receptors were obtained from a man aged 45-65 years in good health and CMV-seronegative. The CDR3 runs from the conserved cysteine through the conserved F or W. The D gene is left open where the match is weak. The size field is filled for only some rows; it gives once, few, many or a size class.

j_call: TRBJ2-1; v_call: TRBV6-1; d_call: TRBD2; clone_size: NA; cdr3_aa: CASSVAGGSFDEQFF; cdr3_nt: TGTGCCAGCAGTGTCGCGGGGGGGTCTTTCGATGAGCAGTTCTTC
j_call: TRBJ2-1; v_call: TRBV6-5; d_call: TRBD2; clone_size: NA; cdr3_aa: CASFRGGEQFF; cdr3_nt: TGTGCCAGCTTTCGGGGGGGTGAGCAGTTCTTC
j_call: TRBJ1-1; v_call: TRBV5-1; d_call: NA; clone_size: NA; cdr3_aa: CASNTGNWNTEAFF; cdr3_nt: TGCGCCAGCAATACAGGTAATTGGAACACTGAAGCTTTCTTT
j_call: TRBJ2-7; v_call: TRBV2; d_call: TRBD1; clone_size: NA; cdr3_aa: CASGWGQGFVSSYEQYF; cdr3_nt: TGTGCCAGTGGTTGGGGACAGGGTTTTGTTAGCTCCTACGAGCAGTACTTC
j_call: TRBJ1-1; v_call: TRBV25-1; d_call: NA; clone_size: NA; cdr3_aa: CASATTGKGTEAFF; cdr3_nt: TGTGCCAGCGCCACCACAGGGAAGGGGACTGAAGCTTTCTTT
j_call: TRBJ2-3; v_call: TRBV7-2; d_call: TRBD2; clone_size: NA; cdr3_aa: CASSSLAGTDTQYF; cdr3_nt: TGTGCCAGCAGCTCGCTAGCGGGGACAGATACGCAGTATTTT
j_call: TRBJ2-6; v_call: TRBV4-1; d_call: NA; clone_size: NA; cdr3_aa: CASSRTGGASGANVLTF; cdr3_nt: TGCGCCAGCAGCCGGACTGGGGGGGCCTCTGGGGCCAACGTCCTGACTTTC
j_call: TRBJ1-4; v_call: TRBV5-1; d_call: TRBD1; clone_size: few; cdr3_aa: CASSLQTSPGQVREKLFF; cdr3_nt: TGCGCCAGCAGCTTACAAACAAGCCCGGGACAGGTCCGCGAAAAACTGTTTTTT
j_call: TRBJ1-2; v_call: TRBV30; d_call: NA; clone_size: NA; cdr3_aa: CAWSPGYGYTF; cdr3_nt: TGTGCCTGGTCCCCCGGCTATGGCTACACCTTC
j_call: TRBJ2-7; v_call: TRBV4-3; d_call: NA; clone_size: once; cdr3_aa: CASSQYRTTPYEQYF; cdr3_nt: TGCGCCAGCAGCCAATACAGGACGACACCCTACGAGCAGTACTTC
j_call: TRBJ1-1; v_call: TRBV18; d_call: NA; clone_size: NA; cdr3_aa: CASSPTGLAEAFF; cdr3_nt: TGTGCCAGCTCGCCTACAGGGCTCGCCGAAGCTTTCTTT
j_call: TRBJ1-1; v_call: TRBV9; d_call: NA; clone_size: few; cdr3_aa: CASSPGGQNTEAFF; cdr3_nt: TGTGCCAGCAGCCCTGGGGGACAGAACACTGAAGCTTTCTTT
j_call: TRBJ1-1; v_call: TRBV5-1; d_call: TRBD1; clone_size: NA; cdr3_aa: CASSEAPGQLNTEAFF; cdr3_nt: TGCGCCAGCAGCGAGGCCCCGGGACAGTTGAACACTGAAGCTTTCTTT
j_call: TRBJ2-7; v_call: TRBV9; d_call: NA; clone_size: NA; cdr3_aa: CASSPLPAGPPYEQYF; cdr3_nt: TGTGCCAGCAGCCCCCTCCCGGCGGGCCCCCCCTACGAGCAGTACTTC
j_call: TRBJ2-7; v_call: TRBV5-4; d_call: TRBD1; clone_size: NA; cdr3_aa: CASSLGGQGAYEQYF; cdr3_nt: TGTGCCAGCAGCTTGGGGGGACAGGGGGCCTACGAGCAGTACTTC
j_call: TRBJ2-7; v_call: TRBV5-8; d_call: NA; clone_size: NA; cdr3_aa: CASSSIYRAYEQYF; cdr3_nt: TGTGCCAGCAGCTCAATTTACAGGGCCTACGAGCAGTACTTC
j_call: TRBJ2-5; v_call: TRBV27; d_call: TRBD1; clone_size: NA; cdr3_aa: CASSLTSRQGKYQETQYF; cdr3_nt: TGTGCCAGCAGTTTAACTTCGCGACAGGGGAAGTACCAAGAGACCCAGTACTTC
j_call: TRBJ2-2; v_call: TRBV18; d_call: TRBD2; clone_size: NA; cdr3_aa: CASSPPLAGGRLFF; cdr3_nt: TGTGCCAGCTCACCCCCCCTAGCGGGGGGGAGGCTGTTTTTT
j_call: TRBJ1-6; v_call: TRBV11-2; d_call: TRBD1; clone_size: NA; cdr3_aa: CASSARQGLSPLHF; cdr3_nt: TGTGCCAGCAGCGCGAGACAGGGGCTTTCACCCCTCCACTTT
j_call: TRBJ1-5; v_call: TRBV4-3; d_call: NA; clone_size: few; cdr3_aa: CASSPEVLTVSNQPQHF; cdr3_nt: TGCGCCAGCAGCCCGGAAGTGTTGACAGTTAGCAATCAGCCCCAGCATTTT
j_call: TRBJ1-6; v_call: TRBV30; d_call: NA; clone_size: few; cdr3_aa: CASTLLPGPGNSPLHF; cdr3_nt: TGTGCCTCCACATTACTTCCGGGCCCGGGGAATTCACCCCTCCACTTT
j_call: TRBJ1-1; v_call: TRBV6-5; d_call: NA; clone_size: NA; cdr3_aa: CASSARPGEAFF; cdr3_nt: TGTGCCAGCAGCGCCCGGCCGGGTGAAGCTTTCTTT
j_call: TRBJ1-6; v_call: TRBV9; d_call: NA; clone_size: NA; cdr3_aa: CASSGTASSYNSPLHF; cdr3_nt: TGTGCCAGCAGCGGGACAGCAAGCTCCTATAATTCACCCCTCCACTTT